The rows below give T cell receptor beta chains drawn from one sample of a study of cytomegalovirus exposure and HLA in healthy donors. Measured with immunoSEQ multiplex PCR; TCRdb has only the in-frame clones, and not every one. Found here are 95,000 to 150,000 clones, just under 75% of them singletons; the top ten hold more than 4.5%. Sequencing was performed on PBMCs. Source of these receptors: a man between 60 and 70 years old in good health and CMV-seropositive. Both conserved end residues are part of each CDR3. The D gene is left open where the match is weak. Clone size is stated in some rows and not others, as once, few, many or a class when expanded.

clone_size d_call j_call v_call cdr3_aa cdr3_nt
. . TRBJ1-6 TRBV27 CASSVDYNSPLHF TGTGCCAGCAGCGTAGACTATAATTCACCCCTCCACTTT
. . TRBJ1-3 TRBV30 CVGQRRSFSSGNTIYF TGTGTGGGGCAAAGACGGAGCTTCAGCTCTGGAAACACCATATATTTT
. . TRBJ1-1 TRBV5-1 CASSLAGGIGTEAFF TGCGCCAGCAGCTTGGCGGGGGGCATCGGCACTGAAGCTTTCTTT
. TRBD2 TRBJ2-3 TRBV7-9 CASSLVSSGGDTQYF TGTGCCAGCAGCTTAGTATCTAGCGGGGGCGATACGCAGTATTTT
. TRBD1 TRBJ1-2 TRBV19 CATSLRDRGGGYTF TGTGCCACCTCCCTCCGGGACAGGGGGGGAGGCTACACCTTC
once TRBD1 TRBJ1-3 TRBV6-5 CASSRGTGGRNTIYF TGTGCCAGCAGTCGGGGGACAGGGGGAAGAAACACCATATATTTT
. TRBD1 TRBJ2-7 TRBV2 CASSGTGRAEQYF TGTGCCAGCAGTGGGACAGGGCGGGCCGAGCAGTACTTC
few . TRBJ2-1 TRBV2 CASRQVAGEQFF TGTGCCAGCAGGCAAGTAGCCGGTGAGCAGTTCTTC
once . TRBJ1-2 TRBV28 CASTNPSPILGGYTF TGTGCCAGCACCAACCCCTCGCCAATACTCGGGGGCTACACCTTC
. . TRBJ2-3 TRBV5-1 CASSFGTSGDTQYF TGCGCCAGCAGCTTTGGGACATCGGGCGATACGCAGTATTTT
. TRBD1 TRBJ1-4 TRBV5-4 CASTFGGDRDEKLFF TGTGCCAGCACCTTCGGAGGGGACAGGGATGAAAAACTGTTTTTT
. . TRBJ1-4 TRBV19 CASMHRGIGGEKLFF TGTGCCAGTATGCACCGCGGGATTGGAGGGGAAAAACTGTTTTTT
. . TRBJ1-3 TRBV5-1 CASSLAADPGRNTIYF TGCGCCAGCAGCTTGGCCGCAGACCCAGGTCGGAACACCATATATTTT
once TRBD2 TRBJ2-2 TRBV11-3 CASRLRHSGGAGSIGELFF TGTGCCAGCAGACTTCGACATAGCGGGGGGGCCGGTTCGATCGGGGAGCTGTTTTTT
few . TRBJ1-4 TRBV4-1 CASSHRFTGEKLFF TGCGCCAGCAGCCACCGCTTCACAGGGGAAAAACTGTTTTTT
. TRBD1 TRBJ2-7 TRBV7-3 CASSPDGGTGGGEQYF TGTGCCAGCAGCCCCGATGGAGGGACAGGGGGGGGCGAGCAGTACTTC
. . TRBJ2-5 TRBV10-2 CASSEGSLARTYQETQYF TGCGCCAGCAGCGAGGGGAGTCTAGCCCGTACGTACCAAGAGACCCAGTACTTC
. TRBD1 TRBJ2-1 TRBV7-7 CASSVGTGYNEQFF TGTGCTAGCAGCGTGGGGACAGGCTACAATGAGCAGTTCTTC
. TRBD1 TRBJ2-3 TRBV5-4 CATHGTGNTDTQYF TGTGCCACCCACGGGACAGGCAACACAGATACGCAGTATTTT
. . TRBJ1-1 TRBV6-5 CASSPVQGYTEAFF TGTGCCAGCAGTCCCGTGCAGGGATACACTGAAGCTTTCTTT
few . TRBJ1-6 TRBV2 CASSQAPGSGSPLHF TGTGCCAGCAGTCAGGCCCCAGGCTCCGGTTCACCCCTCCACTTT